This record concerns one T cell receptor beta chain sequence. Its target is unknown. This specimen comes from a study of T-cell memory formation after mild COVID-19. Study-level background: Most TCR clusters belonged to a single donor.

Study-level results: Confirmation of SARS-CoV-2 specificity was lacking for second-wave clones peaking day 37. CD4+ clones that contracted lay mainly in CM and EM; CD8+ ones lay in EMRA. Contracting clones from day 15 to 85 showed balanced CD4/CD8; later expanders favored CD4+.

Trimming stripped 10 bases from V and 4 bases from J, with 16 bases between. Per the germline V gene, CDR1 is MNHEY and CDR2 is SMNVEV (reference sequence). CDR3 size: 13 residues. TCRdb redid the calling of the 5' RACE reads with MiXCR, one entry per CDR3 protein. The sample consists of fewer than 250,000 distinct CDR3 sequences, 27% of them appearing once. This sequence joins TRBV27 and TRBJ1-2; a possible D gene is TRBD1 (6 bases). The sequence derives from an adult woman who had mild COVID-19 (a few samples of this study predate the infection). Cell type and time point are not known. Sequenced: PBMCs or a T cell subset sorted from them (not recorded which). Here the CDR3 reads CATAWGHGYGYTF. CDR3 in DNA: TGTGCCACCGCGTGGGGGCATGGCTATGGCTACACCTTC.